The clone carrying this TCR beta chain came up a few times. The record originates from a study of blood T cells in healthy people across ages. In terms of origin and age, donors were healthy Caucasian individuals from Russia aged 6 to 90. Every sample yielded at least 6.5 million isolated PBMCs. The amount of total RNA extracted per sample was at least 6 micrograms. Using a J-beta primer mix together with a sample-barcoded 5' primer, a second PCR was run for roughly 7 to 11 cycles. Every sample gave at least 2.5 million paired-end reads containing CDR3. TCRdb reprocessed the 5' RACE reads with MiXCR, giving one entry per CDR3 protein. The data hold approximately 940,000 distinct CDR3 sequences, with roughly 48% observed a single time. V lost 0 bases and J 8 bases, leaving 12 bases between the germline ends. Germline V lookup: CDR1 SGHKS, CDR2 YYEKEE (reference sequence). The CDR3 is 15 residues long.

The source of this sequence is a young man in good health. The sequencing sample was made of blood. The rearrangement uses TRBV5-5 and TRBJ1-6; no definite D call. Here the CDR3 reads CASSLVPSSDSPLHF. CDR3 nucleotide sequence: TGTGCCAGCAGCTTGGTACCTAGTAGTGATTCACCCCTCCACTTT.